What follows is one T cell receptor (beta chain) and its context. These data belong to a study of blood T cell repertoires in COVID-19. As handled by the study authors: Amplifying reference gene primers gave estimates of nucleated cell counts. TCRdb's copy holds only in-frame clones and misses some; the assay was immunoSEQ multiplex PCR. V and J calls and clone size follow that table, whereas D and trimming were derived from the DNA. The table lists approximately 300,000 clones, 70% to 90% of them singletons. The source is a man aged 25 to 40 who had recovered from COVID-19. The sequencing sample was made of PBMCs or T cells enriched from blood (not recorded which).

The CDR3 sequence: CASSPSSGTGSYNEQFF. CDR3 DNA: TGCGCCAGCAGCCCGTCGTCCGGGACAGGGTCGTACAATGAGCAGTTCTTC. The rearrangement uses TRBV5-1 and TRBJ2-1, with 9 bases matching TRBD1. This CDR3 has 17 residues. CDR1 SGHRS and CDR2 YFSETQ come from the germline V gene. V shed 4 bases and J 4 bases; nucleotides not matched to a gene: 12.